The T cell receptor beta chain under discussion was sequenced for a study of T cell responses to AZD1222 COVID-19 vaccine. This clone has just one count. This table comes from immunoSEQ multiplex PCR, and its TCRdb copy is limited to in-frame clones, with some not included. Of 85,000 to 120,000 clones in the sample, 90% were seen once. The germline gives CDR1 SGHRS, CDR2 YFSETQ. The CDR3 runs 13 residues. V gave up 1 base and J gave up 4 bases, with 9 bases separating them. The TCR originated in an adult who received the AZD1222 COVID-19 vaccine. The sample in question was peripheral blood, obtained 28 days after the second AZD1222 dose. This chain connects TRBV5-1 to TRBJ2-7, with a possible D match to TRBD2 (6 bases). CDR3 protein: CASSLLEGYEQYF. Written as DNA, the CDR3 is TGCGCCAGCAGCTTGTTGGAGGGATACGAGCAGTACTTC. Combining the CDR3 with reference TRBV5-1 and TRBJ2-7 gives the whole variable domain KAGVTQTPRYLIKTRGQQVTLSCSPISGHRSVSWYQQTPGQGLQFLFEYFSETQRNKGNFPGRFSGRQFSNSRSEMNVSTLELGDSALYLCASSLLEGYEQYFGPGTRLTVT.